This entry concerns a single T cell receptor beta chain. The antigen is not known. Regarding donors, all were healthy bone marrow donors. Germline assignment: CDR1 MNHEY and CDR2 SVGAGI. The CDR3 is made up of 15 amino acids. V was shortened by 11 bases and J by 0 bases, with 14 bases between the two germline ends. The data belong to a study of cytomegalovirus exposure and HLA in healthy donors. Study-wide context: Findings of an earlier analysis included roughly 110 million unique TCR beta sequences from roughly 200 million T cells.

Primers for the PCR totalled 60 Vbeta and 13 Jbeta. Only in-frame clones appear in the TCRdb table, and some are missing; sequencing was by immunoSEQ multiplex PCR. In the table there are over 150,000 clones, more than 60% of which are singletons. Study results and limitations: In vitro work confirmed that three CMV-associated chains recognize CMV antigens. An analysis done earlier found most TCR beta V segments productive about 87% or about 30% of the time.

Sequenced material: PBMCs. This receptor was obtained from a man aged 40-50 years in good health and CMV-seronegative. The chain employs TRBV6-5 and TRBJ2-6, with TRBD1 as a possible D gene (6 bases). The CDR3 reads CAAGVYRSGANVLTF. In nucleotides, the CDR3 is TGTGCCGCAGGGGTGTATCGCTCTGGGGCCAACGTCCTGACTTTC.